This TCR beta chain was identified during a study of cytomegalovirus exposure and HLA in healthy donors. General study results and limits: No immune exposure information besides CMV serostatus was available. Per a later analysis, HLA-associated TCR beta chains showed more clonal expansion than other, equally common TCR beta chains. In presence/absence analyses, roughly uniform sequencing depth across donors was assumed. Common viral pathogens (according to a later analysis) appeared linked to several of the most significant clusters.

This clone was picked up a small number of times. Antigen specificity is unknown. The primer mix had 60 Vbeta and 13 Jbeta primers. Using immunoSEQ multiplex PCR, the repertoire was profiled, and TCRdb retains in-frame clones only, with some absent. The repertoire holds fewer than 150,000 clones, with roughly 79% as singletons. The CDR3 contains 15 residues. From germline, CDR1 is MNHNS and CDR2 SASEGT. Trimming pared 2 bases from V and 3 bases from J, leaving 13 bases between. This rearrangement joins TRBV6-1 to TRBJ1-1; D remains ambiguous. The TCR was taken from a man in his thirties or forties in good health and CMV-seronegative. The source material was PBMCs. The CDR3 loop is CASSEYSGLDTEAFF. The CDR3 bases are TGTGCCAGCAGTGAATACTCGGGATTGGACACTGAAGCTTTCTTT.